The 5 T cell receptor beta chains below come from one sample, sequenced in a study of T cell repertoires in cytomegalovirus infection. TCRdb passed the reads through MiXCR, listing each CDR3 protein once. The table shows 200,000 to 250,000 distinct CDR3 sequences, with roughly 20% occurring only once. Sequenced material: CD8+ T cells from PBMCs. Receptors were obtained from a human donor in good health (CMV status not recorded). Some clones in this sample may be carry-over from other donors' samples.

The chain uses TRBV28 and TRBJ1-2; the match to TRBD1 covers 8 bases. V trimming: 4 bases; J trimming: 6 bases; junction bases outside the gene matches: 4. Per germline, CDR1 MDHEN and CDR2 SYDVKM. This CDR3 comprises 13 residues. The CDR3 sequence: CASSSPGQDGYTF. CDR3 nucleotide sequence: TGTGCCAGCAGTTCACCGGGACAGGATGGCTACACCTTC.

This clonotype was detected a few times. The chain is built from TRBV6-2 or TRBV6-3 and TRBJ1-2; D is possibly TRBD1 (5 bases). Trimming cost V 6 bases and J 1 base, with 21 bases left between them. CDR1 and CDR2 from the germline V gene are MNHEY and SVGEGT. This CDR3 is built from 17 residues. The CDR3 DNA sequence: TGTGCCAGCAGGACCGAACTCCAGGGTCTTCGTAACTATGGCTACACCTTC. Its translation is CASRTELQGLRNYGYTF.

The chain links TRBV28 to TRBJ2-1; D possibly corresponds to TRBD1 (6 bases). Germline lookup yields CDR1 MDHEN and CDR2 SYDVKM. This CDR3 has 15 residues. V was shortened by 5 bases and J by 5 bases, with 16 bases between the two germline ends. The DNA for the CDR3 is TGTGCCAGCAGTCCATTCGGGACACCTAACAATGAGCAGTTCTTC. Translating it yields CASSPFGTPNNEQFF.

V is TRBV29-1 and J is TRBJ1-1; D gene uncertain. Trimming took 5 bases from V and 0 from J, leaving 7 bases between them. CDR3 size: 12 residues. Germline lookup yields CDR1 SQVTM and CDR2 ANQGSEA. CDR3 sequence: CSVRRMNTEAFF. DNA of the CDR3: TGCAGCGTTCGCCGGATGAACACTGAAGCTTTCTTT.

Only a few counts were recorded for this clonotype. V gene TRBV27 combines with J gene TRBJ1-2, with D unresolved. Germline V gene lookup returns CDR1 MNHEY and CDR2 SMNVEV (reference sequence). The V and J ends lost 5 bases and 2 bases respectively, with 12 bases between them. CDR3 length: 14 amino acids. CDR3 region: CASSPTSYNYGYTF. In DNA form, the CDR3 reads TGTGCCAGCAGTCCCACCTCATACAACTATGGCTACACCTTC.